This T cell receptor (beta chain) was retrieved from a study of CD8 T cells in ankylosing spondylitis. Findings and limits, study-wide: Under 10 highly homologous variants formed a TCR beta motif that appeared characteristic of ankylosing spondylitis blood. Certain motif variants had earlier appeared in reactive arthritis synovial fluid and blood. Clones that were linked to disease were CD8+ and were relatively rare in peripheral blood.

Of note for this clonotype: The antigen remains unidentified.

This CDR3 has 18 residues. V was pared by 5 bases and J by 6 bases, with 15 bases of the junction left unmatched. CDR1 SSHAT and CDR2 FNYEAQ come from the germline V gene (reference sequence). Preparation of TCR beta libraries was done by quantitative 5'-RACE with molecular barcodes. TCRdb re-called the 5' RACE reads with MiXCR, one entry per CDR3 protein. Of about 540,000 distinct CDR3 sequences detected, more than 9.5% appear once; the ten largest clones hold almost 7%. The clonotype was recovered from a male donor with ankylosing spondylitis. The J gene is TRBJ2-1, the V gene TRBV7-7, with 11 bases aligning to TRBD2. Sequenced: blood, either unsorted or a sorted T cell fraction (not recorded which). The CDR3: CASSLYPGLAEASNEQFF. CDR3 nucleotide sequence: TGTGCCAGCAGCCTCTACCCGGGACTAGCGGAGGCCTCCAATGAGCAGTTCTTC.